The entry below gives a single T cell receptor (beta chain) sequence along with its context. The data were taken from a study of T cells expressing NK-cell markers. The germline V gene encodes CDR1 SQVTM and CDR2 ANQGSEA. This CDR3 is 15 amino acids long. TCRdb processed the 5' RACE reads again and assigns one entry to each CDR3 protein, with no DNA. The sample totals 300,000 to 500,000 distinct CDR3 sequences. The chain uses TRBV29-1 and TRBJ2-1; TCRdb indicates TRBD2, and absent DNA this call remains unverified. The clonotype originates from a woman in her 50s in good health. The sample was blood T cells: a sorted CD56 or NKG2C T cell subset, CD4+ or CD8+ T cells, or bulk PBMC T cells (not recorded which). The CDR3 sequence is CSVSEGGAGGGEQFF.